The source of this T cell receptor beta chain is a study of CD8 T cells in ankylosing spondylitis. With 0 bases removed from V and 10 bases from J, the gap between germline ends came to 16 bases. Per germline, CDR1 SGDLS and CDR2 YYNGEE. The CDR3 extends over 14 amino acids. TCRdb ran MiXCR on the 5' RACE reads and lists one entry per CDR3 protein. Among some 42,000 distinct CDR3 sequences listed, roughly 2.5% were seen once. This clonotype was found many times. The sequence was collected from a male donor with ankylosing spondylitis or in good health (not recorded which). V usage is TRBV9 and J usage is TRBJ1-1; D may be TRBD1 (6 bases). Source material: blood, either unsorted or a sorted T cell fraction (not recorded which). This CDR3 is CASSVVGTRQGAFF. In DNA, the CDR3 is TGTGCCAGCAGCGTAGTCGGGACAAGGCAAGGAGCTTTCTTT.